This TCR beta chain was profiled in a study of T cell responses to AZD1222 COVID-19 vaccine. Study-wide points: The donor group comprised mostly white British people and more females; the analysis possibly underestimated clonal diversity.

Repertoires were generated with immunoSEQ multiplex PCR, while TCRdb's copy carries only in-frame clones and drops some. The repertoire consists of over 130,000 clones, with 85% to 95% occurring once and the leading ten covering around 1.3%. As regards this clone: What it recognizes is unknown.

This clonotype was obtained from an adult in good health. The material sequenced was peripheral blood, taken on day 0 of AZD1222 vaccination.

The CDR3 loop reads CASVTGGGRYNEQFF. The CDR3 bases are TGTGCCAGCGTCACCGGGGGGGGGCGATACAATGAGCAGTTCTTC. V and J are TRBV28 and TRBJ2-1; 8 nucleotides match TRBD2. The germline V gene encodes CDR1 MDHEN and CDR2 SYDVKM. The CDR3 extends over 15 amino acids. With 8 bases clipped from V and 4 bases from J, the junction kept 10 bases outside the gene matches. The full variable domain, completed using reference TRBV28 and TRBJ2-1, is DVKVTQSSRYLVKRTGEKVFLECVQDMDHENMFWYRQDPGLGLRLIYFSYDVKMKEKGDIPEGYSVSREKKERFSLILESASTNQTSMYLCASVTGGGRYNEQFFGPGTRLTVL.